What follows is one T cell receptor beta chain and its context. The antigen is unknown. The CDR3 runs 15 residues. V lost 4 bases and J 4 bases, leaving 16 bases between the germline ends. Germline V lookup: CDR1 SNHLY, CDR2 FYNNEI. Some clones are missing from TCRdb's copy, which holds only in-frame ones; the method was immunoSEQ multiplex PCR. The sample carries roughly 76,000 clones, 85% to 90% recorded once. This sample was included in a study of OX40 agonist ivuxolimab in advanced cancers. Study information: Ivuxolimab, which is an agonistic anti-OX40 (CD134) antibody, was administered to the patients.

Overall study results and limits: Some nonresponders additionally presented with little normalized T-cell clonal expansion. Dose levels from 0.1 to 3.0 mg/kg saw CD4+ and CD8+ blood T cells expand clonally by week 6. Averaged across samples, CD8+ T cells carried more expanded clones than CD4+ did.

The sequence was obtained from an adult with an advanced solid tumor such as melanoma, head and neck, liver or kidney cancer. Sequenced here: CD4+ or CD8+ T cells sorted from blood, sampled in a trial of the OX40 agonist ivuxolimab. The chain uses TRBV2 and TRBJ2-5; TRBD1 or TRBD2 may be the D gene (5 bases each). CDR3 amino acids: CASSGAGIGVETQYF. For the CDR3, the DNA is TGTGCCAGCAGTGGGGCAGGGATCGGGGTAGAGACCCAGTACTTC.